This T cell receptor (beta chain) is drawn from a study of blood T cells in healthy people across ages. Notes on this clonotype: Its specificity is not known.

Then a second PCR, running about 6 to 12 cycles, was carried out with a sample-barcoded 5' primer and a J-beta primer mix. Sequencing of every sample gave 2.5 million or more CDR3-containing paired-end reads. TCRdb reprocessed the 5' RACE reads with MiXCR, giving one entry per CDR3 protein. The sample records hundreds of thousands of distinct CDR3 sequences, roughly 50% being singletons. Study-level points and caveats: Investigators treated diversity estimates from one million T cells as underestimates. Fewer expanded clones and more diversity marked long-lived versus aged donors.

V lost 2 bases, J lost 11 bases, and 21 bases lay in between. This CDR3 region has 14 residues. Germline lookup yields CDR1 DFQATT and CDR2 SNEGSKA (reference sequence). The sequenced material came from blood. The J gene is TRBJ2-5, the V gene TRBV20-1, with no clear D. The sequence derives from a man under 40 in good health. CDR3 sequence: CSARLVAVSPKQYF. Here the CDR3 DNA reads TGCAGTGCTAGATTGGTTGCGGTTAGCCCTAAGCAGTACTTC.